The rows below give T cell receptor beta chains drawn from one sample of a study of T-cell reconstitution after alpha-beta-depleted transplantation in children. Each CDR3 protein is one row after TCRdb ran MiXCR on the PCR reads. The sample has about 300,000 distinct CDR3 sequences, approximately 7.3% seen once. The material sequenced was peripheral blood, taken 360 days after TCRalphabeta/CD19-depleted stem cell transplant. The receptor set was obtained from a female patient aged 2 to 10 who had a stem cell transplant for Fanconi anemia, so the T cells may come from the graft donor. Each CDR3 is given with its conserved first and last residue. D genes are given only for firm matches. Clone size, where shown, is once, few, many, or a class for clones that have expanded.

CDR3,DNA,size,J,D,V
CASSLFSYEQYF,TGTGCCAGCAGTTTATTTTCCTACGAGCAGTACTTC,many,TRBJ2-7,-,TRBV12-3/TRBV12-4
CASSLLSNEQFF,TGTGCCAGCAGCTTACTTTCCAATGAGCAGTTCTTC,-,TRBJ2-1,-,TRBV7-9
CASSQLRDRHTGANVLTF,TGTGCCAGCAGCCAATTGAGGGACAGGCATACTGGGGCCAACGTCCTGACTTTC,many,TRBJ2-6,TRBD1,TRBV3-1
CASSWGRDSYEQYF,TGTGCCAGCAGCTGGGGACGGGACAGTTACGAGCAGTACTTC,-,TRBJ2-7,TRBD1,TRBV7-9
CASRRGLAGGFGTDTQYF,TGTGCCAGCAGGAGGGGTCTAGCGGGGGGCTTTGGCACAGATACGCAGTATTTT,-,TRBJ2-3,TRBD2,TRBV12-3/TRBV12-4
CASSESGTGVSSNQPQHF,TGCGCCAGCAGTGAGTCGGGGACAGGGGTATCGAGCAATCAGCCCCAGCATTTT,once,TRBJ1-5,TRBD1,TRBV10-1
CASSRGGRVLGEAHHNEQFF,TGTGCCAGCAGCCGGGGGGGGAGGGTTCTAGGGGAGGCTCATCACAATGAGCAGTTCTTC,-,TRBJ2-1,TRBD2,TRBV27
CASSFRGGYEQYF,TGTGCCAGCAGCTTCCGGGGGGGCTACGAGCAGTACTTC,many,TRBJ2-7,TRBD2,TRBV6-1
CASSAQGAPKREQYF,TGTGCCAGCAGCGCTCAGGGGGCGCCTAAGCGCGAGCAGTACTTC,many,TRBJ2-7,TRBD1,TRBV7-9
CASRPGLAGTPGELFF,TGCGCCAGCAGACCCGGACTAGCGGGGACCCCCGGGGAGCTGTTTTTT,many,TRBJ2-2,TRBD2,TRBV5-1
CASSPHGGELFF,TGCGCCAGCAGCCCCCACGGGGGGGAGCTGTTTTTT,many,TRBJ2-2,-,TRBV5-1
CATSREGLEAFF,TGTGCCACCAGCAGAGAGGGACTTGAAGCTTTCTTT,-,TRBJ1-1,-,TRBV15
CASSVALAGSGGGELFF,TGTGCCAGCAGCGTAGCACTAGCGGGCTCCGGAGGCGGGGAGCTGTTTTTT,many,TRBJ2-2,TRBD2,TRBV9
CASSLTGAFSNLYGYTF,TGTGCCAGCAGTTTAACAGGGGCATTTTCCAACCTTTATGGCTACACCTTC,-,TRBJ1-2,TRBD1,TRBV28
CASSSLPGKGLGTQYF,TGTGCCAGCAGTTCTTTACCAGGGAAGGGTTTGGGTACGCAGTATTTT,many,TRBJ2-3,-,TRBV12-3/TRBV12-4
CASSARVSSTEAFF,TGTGCCAGCAGCGCCAGGGTTTCAAGCACTGAAGCTTTCTTT,-,TRBJ1-1,-,TRBV7-2
CASSLSQGNYGYTF,TGTGCCAGCAGTTTATCCCAGGGGAACTATGGCTACACCTTC,many,TRBJ1-2,-,TRBV27
CASSTGLAGGFGDEQFF,TGCGCCAGCAGCACCGGACTAGCGGGAGGTTTTGGAGATGAGCAGTTCTTC,few,TRBJ2-1,TRBD2,TRBV5-1
CSARGTVPIWETQYF,TGCAGTGCTAGGGGGACAGTCCCTATATGGGAGACCCAGTACTTC,few,TRBJ2-5,TRBD1,TRBV20-1
CASSFELRTGTEAFF,TGTGCCAGCAGCTTCGAATTACGGACAGGTACTGAAGCTTTCTTT,few,TRBJ1-1,TRBD1,TRBV11-2
CATSEHDRGGCEAFF,TGTGCCACCAGTGAACATGACAGGGGAGGGTGTGAAGCTTTCTTT,many,TRBJ1-1,TRBD1,TRBV24-1
CSASRSSWGGYTGELFF,TGCAGTGCTAGTCGTTCCTCGTGGGGAGGTTACACCGGGGAGCTGTTTTTT,many,TRBJ2-2,-,TRBV20-1
CAIRGGEGYNEQFF,TGTGCCATCAGGGGGGGAGAGGGGTACAATGAGCAGTTCTTC,few,TRBJ2-1,-,TRBV10-3
CASRPRTAYNSPLHF,TGTGCCAGCAGACCGCGGACGGCCTATAATTCACCCCTCCACTTT,many,TRBJ1-6,-,TRBV28
CSAEYRDRGEKLFF,TGCAGTGCTGAGTACCGGGACAGGGGCGAAAAACTGTTTTTT,many,TRBJ1-4,TRBD1,TRBV20-1
CASSTTRPSTDTQYF,TGTGCCAGCAGCACTACTAGACCCAGCACAGATACGCAGTATTTT,many,TRBJ2-3,-,TRBV7-9
CASSHYIEQYF,TGTGCCAGCAGCCACTATATCGAGCAGTACTTC,-,TRBJ2-7,-,TRBV7-2
CSVAGLSTDTQYF,TGCAGCGTGGCGGGGTTAAGCACAGATACGCAGTATTTT,-,TRBJ2-3,-,TRBV29-1
CAISDRAQETQYF,TGTGCCATCAGTGACAGGGCCCAAGAGACCCAGTACTTC,many,TRBJ2-5,-,TRBV10-3
CASGGTQETQYF,TGTGCCTCGGGGGGTACCCAAGAGACCCAGTACTTC,many,TRBJ2-5,TRBD2,TRBV12-3/TRBV12-4
CASSRLWSTSGGRTYNEQFF,TGCGCCAGCAGCCGGCTCTGGTCCACTAGCGGGGGCCGAACCTACAATGAGCAGTTCTTC,-,TRBJ2-1,TRBD2,TRBV4-1
CASSPLGVYEQYF,TGTGCCAGCAGCCCCCTAGGAGTCTACGAGCAGTACTTC,many,TRBJ2-7,-,TRBV3-1
CASSENGYGYTF,TGTGCCAGCAGTGAGAATGGGTATGGCTACACCTTC,few,TRBJ1-2,-,TRBV6-4
CSVGGAALSSGNTIYF,TGCAGCGTTGGTGGGGCGGCCCTCAGCTCTGGAAACACCATATATTTT,many,TRBJ1-3,-,TRBV29-1
CASSATRLALHF,TGTGCCAGCAGTGCGACCCGCCTTGCCCTCCACTTT,many,TRBJ1-6,-,TRBV12-3/TRBV12-4
CASRGLAGTYNEQFF,TGTGCCAGCAGAGGACTAGCGGGGACTTACAATGAGCAGTTCTTC,many,TRBJ2-1,TRBD2,TRBV2
CASSGDSNQPQHF,TGTGCCAGCTCCGGCGATAGCAATCAGCCCCAGCATTTT,-,TRBJ1-5,-,TRBV18
CASSTTGTVDGYTF,TGTGCCAGCAGTACTACCGGGACAGTTGATGGCTACACCTTC,-,TRBJ1-2,TRBD1,TRBV6-5
CASSPAAGGSRDTQYF,TGCGCCAGCAGCCCGGCAGCGGGGGGGTCGAGGGATACGCAGTATTTT,-,TRBJ2-3,TRBD2,TRBV4-3
CASSPGSDTQYF,TGCGCCAGCAGCCCCGGGTCAGATACGCAGTATTTT,many,TRBJ2-3,-,TRBV5-1
CALRGSGTLDTQYF,TGCGCCCTCCGGGGAAGTGGTACACTAGATACGCAGTATTTT,-,TRBJ2-3,-,TRBV4-1
CASSEYMGLGRTGELFF,TGTGCCAGCAGTGAATATATGGGACTAGGTCGGACCGGGGAGCTGTTTTTT,many,TRBJ2-2,TRBD2,TRBV25-1
CASSSYNGYTF,TGTGCCAGCAGTTCATATAATGGCTACACCTTC,-,TRBJ1-2,-,TRBV6-5
CSVLQMNTEAFF,TGCAGCGTACTTCAGATGAACACTGAAGCTTTCTTT,few,TRBJ1-1,-,TRBV29-1
CASSHARGSGRGRDTQYF,TGTGCCAGCAGCCACGCCCGGGGTAGCGGGAGGGGTAGGGATACGCAGTATTTT,-,TRBJ2-3,TRBD2,TRBV3-1